Presented here are 14 T cell receptor beta chains from one specimen sequenced in a study of Ad26.COV2.S vaccination and SARS-CoV-2 variants. This table comes from immunoSEQ multiplex PCR, and its TCRdb copy is limited to in-frame clones, with some not included. The sample has approximately 400,000 clones, roughly nine tenths seen once. The sequencing here drew on peripheral blood, taken after recovery from COVID-19. Receptor source: a human donor who had recovered from COVID-19.

The chain employs TRBV27 and TRBJ2-3; D possibly corresponds to TRBD1 (6 bases). Trimming shortened V by 1 base and J by 1 base, and 9 bases separated the two germline ends. Per germline, CDR1 MNHEY and CDR2 SMNVEV (reference sequence). The CDR3 contains 15 residues. The CDR3: CASSLLGTRTDTQYF. CDR3 bases: TGTGCCAGCAGTTTATTGGGGACACGCACAGATACGCAGTATTTT.

The chain carries TRBV6-2 or TRBV6-3 and TRBJ2-5; TRBD2 matches at 12 bases. The CDR3 is 15 residues long. Germline lookup yields CDR1 MNHEY and CDR2 SVGEGT. Trimming removed 4 bases from V and 7 bases from J; junction bases left unmatched: 7. The CDR3 loop is CASSFLAGGTGTQYF. CDR3 DNA sequence: TGTGCCAGCAGTTTTCTAGCGGGGGGGACTGGGACCCAGTACTTC.

The CDR3 DNA sequence: TGTGCCAGCAGCCAAGCGAGGGGGCGGTCCTCCTACAATGAGCAGTTCTTC. As protein: CASSQARGRSSYNEQFF. The gene calls are TRBV14 and TRBJ2-1, with TRBD1 matching over 7 bases. Germline V gene lookup returns CDR1 SGHDN and CDR2 FVKESK. The CDR3 consists of 17 residues. The V and J ends lost 1 base and 0 bases, in that order; junction bases with no gene match: 6.

In this sample, this clone turned up once. The gene calls are TRBV6-5 and TRBJ1-2; D call uncertain. Trimming took off 6 bases at V and 7 bases at J, with 21 bases between the two ends. Germline V gene data show CDR1 as MNHEY and CDR2 as SVGAGI. The CDR3 runs to 15 residues. The CDR3 DNA reads as TGTGCCAGCAGCCTAAGCGACGGTCTGGGTGGTGGCTACACCTTC. Protein: CASSLSDGLGGGYTF.

The gene calls are TRBV7-2 and TRBJ1-1; maybe TRBD1 (6 bases). The CDR3 is made up of 14 amino acids. V was shortened by 1 base and J by 3 bases, with 9 bases between the two germline ends. Germline V gives CDR1 SGHTA, CDR2 FQGNSA. CDR3 DNA: TGTGCCAGCAGCTTAGAGGGGGGCTACACTGAAGCTTTCTTT. Residues: CASSLEGGYTEAFF.

The chain recombines TRBV2 with TRBJ1-2; no clear D gene. Trimming removed 7 bases at V and 1 base at J, with 10 bases between. Looked up from germline, CDR1 is SNHLY and CDR2 is FYNNEI. The CDR3 extends over 13 amino acids. CDR3 protein: CASKARHNYGYTF. CDR3 DNA: TGTGCCAGCAAGGCAAGGCATAACTATGGCTACACCTTC.

The J gene is TRBJ1-1, the V gene TRBV5-4; 10 bases fit TRBD1. The J segment lost 0 bases and the V segment lost 3 bases, leaving 8 bases of the junction unmatched. The CDR3 loop spans 17 amino acids. CDR1 is SGHNT, CDR2 YYREEE, per germline (reference sequence). The CDR3, as DNA: TGTGCCAGCAGCTCCTCCGGGACAGGGGCTTTGAACACTGAAGCTTTCTTT. Translating gives CASSSSGTGALNTEAFF.

The chain recombines TRBV5-6 with TRBJ1-1; 7 bases are a match to TRBD1. The CDR3 contains 15 residues. V shed 2 bases, J shed 3 bases, and the junction held 7 bases outside the gene matches. Looked up from germline, CDR1 is SGHDT and CDR2 is YYEEEE. The CDR3 region has the DNA TGTGCCAGCAGCTTTTCTTTCAGGGGGGACACTGAAGCTTTCTTT. This translates into CASSFSFRGDTEAFF.

The rearrangement links TRBV7-8 to TRBJ2-5, with unresolved D. The CDR3 contains 14 residues. CDR1 is SGHVS, CDR2 FQNEAQ, per germline. The ends were cut back, 1 base at V and 1 base at J, with 7 bases in the middle. CDR3 amino acids: CASSLGSVQETQYF. The CDR3 nucleotides are TGTGCCAGCAGCTTAGGGTCTGTCCAAGAGACCCAGTACTTC.

The chain has TRBV27 and TRBJ2-2; TRBD1 might be the D (6 bases). Germline V lookup: CDR1 MNHEY, CDR2 SMNVEV (reference sequence). The CDR3 is 17 residues long. Trimming removed 1 base from V and 1 base from J, with 13 bases in between. The CDR3 loop reads CASSLFPGQMNTGELFF. CDR3 DNA: TGTGCCAGCAGTTTATTCCCAGGACAGATGAACACCGGGGAGCTGTTTTTT.

The CDR3 DNA sequence: TGTGCCAGCAGCTTAGCGCTCCGGGAGACCCAGTACTTC. Translation gives CASSLALRETQYF. The rearrangement joins TRBV7-8 to TRBJ2-5, with D unresolved. Germline V gives CDR1 SGHVS, CDR2 FQNEAQ. V lost 0 bases, J lost 5 bases, and 7 bases lay in between. The CDR3 has 13 residues.

This chain connects TRBV5-1 to TRBJ2-3; D not certain. Trimming stripped 0 bases from V and 2 bases from J, with 10 bases between. Germline V lookup: CDR1 SGHRS, CDR2 YFSETQ. CDR3 size: 15 residues. CDR3 bases: TGCGCCAGCAGCTTGGTTGGGCAGATCACAGATACGCAGTATTTT. This codes for CASSLVGQITDTQYF.

The chain is built from TRBV7-3 and TRBJ2-2, with D perhaps matching TRBD1 (5 bases). This CDR3 region has 14 residues. Germline CDR1 reads SGHTA; CDR2 reads FQGTGA. V lost 5 bases and J 7 bases, leaving 14 bases between the germline ends. The CDR3, as DNA: TGTGCCAGCAGCCAAAAACAGGTCGGCGGGGAGCTGTTTTTT. Its protein product is CASSQKQVGGELFF.

The gene calls are TRBV14 and TRBJ2-2; TRBD1 might be the D (7 bases). The CDR3 is 17 amino acids. V lost 4 bases, J lost 8 bases, and 23 bases lay in between. CDR1 SGHDN and CDR2 FVKESK come from the germline V gene. The CDR3 reads CASSLTLGGTVRGELFF. The CDR3 nucleotides read TGTGCCAGCAGCCTCACGCTCGGCGGGACAGTGAGGGGGGAGCTGTTTTTT. Looking up the rest from reference TRBV14 and TRBJ2-2 gives the full variable domain: EAGVTQFPSHSVIEKGQTVTLRCDPISGHDNLYWYRRVMGKEIKFLLHFVKESKQDESGMPNNRFLAERTGGTYSTLKVQPAELEDSGVYFCASSLTLGGTVRGELFFGEGSRLTVL.